This passage covers 23 T cell receptor beta chains from one sample sequenced in a study of neurological immune-mediated disorders. TCRdb analysed the 5' RACE reads with MiXCR anew, one entry per CDR3 protein. The data hold under 40,000 distinct CDR3 sequences, with approximately 4.5% observed a single time. What was sequenced was PBMCs. The source is a man between 18 and 29 years old in good health.

This clonotype was found many times. This rearrangement joins TRBV6-1 to TRBJ1-2, with D possibly TRBD1 on 6 matching bases. This CDR3 contains 16 residues. Trimming pared 11 bases from V and 7 bases from J, leaving 29 bases between. Germline loops: CDR1 MNHNS, CDR2 SASEGT. The CDR3 loop reads CAVLSGAYAKQSGYTF. The CDR3 nucleotides are TGTGCCGTCTTATCAGGGGCCTACGCGAAGCAGAGTGGCTACACCTTC.

This clonotype was detected ten times or more. This chain uses TRBV5-1 with TRBJ2-3; TRBD2 is a possible D gene (5 bases). Germline loops: CDR1 SGHRS, CDR2 YFSETQ. V was clipped by 2 bases and J by 0 bases, with 22 bases between them. This CDR3 region has 19 residues. CDR3 region: CASSLLGRVGETSTDTQYF. CDR3 coding DNA: TGCGCCAGCAGCTTATTAGGGCGAGTCGGGGAAACTAGCACAGATACGCAGTATTTT.

This clonotype has at least ten counts. V is TRBV4-1 and J is TRBJ2-5, with TRBD2 identical over 7 bases. Germline CDR1 reads MGHRA; CDR2 reads YSYEKL. CDR3 length equals 15 residues. V gave up 0 bases and J gave up 5 bases; unmatched junction bases: 6. The DNA for the CDR3 is TGCGCCAGCAGCCAAGATAGCCCCGGGGGGGAGACCCAGTACTTC. This sequence encodes CASSQDSPGGETQYF.

This clonotype was detected many times. V usage is TRBV30 and J usage is TRBJ2-1; 12 bases are shared with TRBD1. The length of the CDR3 is 14 residues. The germline gives CDR1 GTSNPN, CDR2 SVGIG (reference sequence). The CDR3 spells CAGGQGAIYNEQFF. As DNA, the CDR3 is TGTGCTGGGGGACAGGGGGCGATTTACAATGAGCAGTTCTTC. The variable domain in full, completed from reference TRBV30 and TRBJ2-1, reads SQTIHQWPATLVQPVGSPLSLECTVEGTSNPNLYWYRQAAGRGLQLLFYSVGIGQISSEVPQNLSASRPQDRQFILSSKKLLLSDSGFYLCAGGQGAIYNEQFFGPGTRLTVL.

In this sample, this clonotype turned up many times. The chain has TRBV6-6 and TRBJ1-3, with D tentatively TRBD1 (6 bases). The germline V gene has CDR1 MNHNY and CDR2 SVGAGI (reference sequence). This CDR3 is 17 amino acids long. The V gene lost 2 bases and the J gene lost 8 bases, with 22 bases spanning the gap. The CDR3: CASSYGGGSFVFDTIYF. In DNA, the CDR3 is TGTGCCAGCAGTTACGGCGGGGGCAGTTTCGTGTTTGACACCATATATTTT.

Ten or more counts support this clonotype. This chain uses TRBV30 with TRBJ1-1; a weak D match, TRBD1 (5 bases). This CDR3 comprises 13 residues. In germline, CDR1 is GTSNPN, CDR2 SVGIG (reference sequence). Trimming removed 8 bases at V and 5 bases at J, with 18 bases between. CDR3 sequence: CATKGSGWTEAFF. The CDR3 bases are TGTGCCACGAAGGGGTCAGGGTGGACTGAAGCTTTCTTT.

This clonotype was counted at least ten times. The V call is TRBV6-2 or TRBV6-3, the J call TRBJ1-5; no definite D call. Germline V lookup: CDR1 MNHEY, CDR2 SVGEGT. The CDR3 loop spans 17 amino acids. V lost 2 bases, J lost 11 bases, and 25 bases lay in between. DNA for the CDR3: TGTGCCAGCAGTTACCAAGGACCCTGGACGTACTTCGTGGCCCAGCATTTT. Its translation: CASSYQGPWTYFVAQHF.

This clonotype was seen many times. This chain connects TRBV12-3 or TRBV12-4 to TRBJ2-1; possible D gene TRBD2, 5 bases. The CDR3 sequence is 15 residues long. Deletions cut 6 bases from V and 0 bases from J, with 12 bases between. Here the CDR3 DNA reads TGTGCCAGCAGACCTACTAGTAGCTCCTACAATGAGCAGTTCTTC. Its protein is CASRPTSSSYNEQFF.

In its sample, this clonotype was seen many times. In DNA, the CDR3 is TGTGCCAGCAGTCCCTTAGCTAACTATGGCTACACCTTC. Translating it yields CASSPLANYGYTF. V and J are TRBV2 and TRBJ1-2; D unresolved. This CDR3 spans 13 amino acids. From germline, CDR1 is SNHLY and CDR2 FYNNEI. The V and J ends lost 5 bases and 0 bases respectively, with 7 bases between them.

The chain is built from TRBV5-4 and TRBJ1-3; a possible D gene is TRBD1 (6 bases). Trimming shortened V by 4 bases and J by 8 bases, and 13 bases separated the two germline ends. CDR1 SGHNT and CDR2 YYREEE come from the germline V gene (reference sequence). This CDR3 comprises 13 residues. CDR3 sequence (DNA): TGTGCCAGCAGCCTACAGGGTTCGTACACCATATATTTT. Protein: CASSLQGSYTIYF.

This clonotype has a count of ten or more. The chain has TRBV7-2 and TRBJ2-1, with 11 nucleotides matching TRBD2. After removal of 5 bases from V and 1 base from J, the junction contained 7 bases not matched to a gene. Germline-derived CDR1 and CDR2 are SGHTA and FQGNSA. CDR3 size: 17 residues. CDR3 nucleotide sequence: TGTGCCAGCAGCCCGGACTCTAGCGGGGGGTCCTACAATGAGCAGTTCTTC. Translating it yields CASSPDSSGGSYNEQFF.

The sample holds many counts of this clonotype. The genes are TRBV3-1 and TRBJ1-2; D perhaps matches TRBD1 (5 bases). Trimming took off 4 bases at V and 6 bases at J, with 15 bases between the two ends. This CDR3 comprises 14 residues. Germline V lookup: CDR1 LGHDT, CDR2 YNNKEL (reference sequence). The CDR3 DNA sequence: TGTGCCAGCAGCCCCTCCCTCCTAGGGGATGGCTACACCTTC. Its protein is CASSPSLLGDGYTF.

Many counts were recorded for this clonotype. V is TRBV16 and J is TRBJ1-6, with TRBD1 matching 7 bases. There are 15 residues in the CDR3. The germline V gene has CDR1 KGHSY and CDR2 FQNENV. The V segment lost 2 bases and the J segment 5 bases; nucleotides outside the gene matches: 3. CDR3 sequence: CASSQRDSDNSPLHF. Here the CDR3 DNA reads TGTGCCAGCAGCCAAAGGGACAGCGATAATTCACCCCTCCACTTT. Variable domain in full (rest from reference TRBV16 and TRBJ1-6): GEEVAQTPKHLVRGEGQKAKLYCAPIKGHSYVFWYQQVLKNEFKFLISFQNENVFDETGMPKERFSAKCLPNSPCSLEIQATKLEDSAVYFCASSQRDSDNSPLHFGNGTRLTVT.

This clonotype appeared many times. This chain uses TRBV7-2 with TRBJ2-7, with no clear D. CDR3 length equals 14 residues. CDR1 is SGHTA, CDR2 FQGNSA, per germline. V was cut by 1 base and J by 4 bases, with 11 bases left in between. The CDR3 is CASSLVTGAYEQYF. In nucleotides, the CDR3 is TGTGCCAGCAGCTTAGTGACGGGCGCATACGAGCAGTACTTC.

This clonotype was observed many times. J is TRBJ1-5 and V is TRBV5-1, with a possible D match to TRBD1 (6 bases). Trimming took 4 bases from V and 3 from J, leaving 14 bases between them. The CDR3 has 15 residues. Germline V gene data show CDR1 as SGHRS and CDR2 as YFSETQ. The CDR3 region has the DNA TGCGCCAGCAGCCTCGGGGGGCAACACAATCAGCCCCAGCATTTT. Protein sequence: CASSLGGQHNQPQHF.

This clonotype was observed many times. This sequence joins TRBV12-3 or TRBV12-4 and TRBJ1-4; a possible D gene is TRBD1 (6 bases). Deletions cut 5 bases from V and 7 bases from J, with 17 bases between. The CDR3 is made up of 15 amino acids. The CDR3 sequence: CASSTEQGRSEKLFF. The CDR3 DNA reads as TGTGCCAGCAGTACCGAACAGGGAAGGAGTGAAAAACTGTTTTTT.

This clonotype has a count of ten or more. The rearrangement joins TRBV7-2 to TRBJ2-5; 14 bases match TRBD2. J gave up 4 bases and V 4 bases, and 14 bases lay outside the gene matches. In germline, CDR1 is SGHTA, CDR2 FQGNSA. The CDR3 loop spans 19 amino acids. The CDR3 DNA sequence: TGTGCCAGCAGCTACGGACTAGCGGGGGGCGGAGTGTTAGGAGAGACCCAGTACTTC. Encoded protein: CASSYGLAGGGVLGETQYF.

This clonotype was picked up a small number of times. This could be a read error, since a much larger clone is one nucleotide away. The genes are TRBV5-1 and TRBJ1-6; 8 nucleotides match TRBD1. The V and J ends lost 4 bases and 9 bases, in that order; junction bases with no gene match: 12. This CDR3 is built from 16 residues. Looked up from germline, CDR1 is SGHRS and CDR2 is YFSETQ. In DNA, the CDR3 is TGCGCCAGCAGCACGGAGACAGGGGATGGGGGTTCACCCCTCCACTTT. This translates into CASSTETGDGGSPLHF. Drawing the rest from reference TRBV5-1 and TRBJ1-6, the complete variable domain is KAGVTQTPRYLIKTRGQQVTLSCSPISGHRSVSWYQQTPGQGLQFLFEYFSETQRNKGNFPGRFSGRQFSNSRSEMNVSTLELGDSALYLCASSTETGDGGSPLHFGNGTRLTVT.

Many counts were recorded for this clonotype. V gene TRBV20-1 combines with J gene TRBJ2-3; TRBD2 agrees at 8 bases. The ends lost 5 bases at V and 4 bases at J; junction bases unmatched: 8. Germline V gives CDR1 DFQATT, CDR2 SNEGSKA (reference sequence). The length of the CDR3 is 14 residues. The CDR3 DNA follows: TGCAGTGCTGGCATAGCGGGGCGGGCAGATACGCAGTATTTT. Translated: CSAGIAGRADTQYF.

This clonotype was found many times. This chain links TRBV12-3 or TRBV12-4 with TRBJ1-2; unclear D gene. With 3 bases removed from V and 5 bases from J, the gap between germline ends came to 19 bases. This CDR3 spans 16 amino acids. The CDR3 DNA reads as TGTGCCAGCAGTTTTTCTACTCCGGGAGGGCGGTATGGCTACACCTTC. Translating gives CASSFSTPGGRYGYTF.

At least ten counts were recorded for this clonotype. This chain joins TRBV7-6 and TRBJ2-7; possibly TRBD2 for D (7 bases). V was pared by 5 bases and J by 4 bases, with 12 bases between. The CDR3 is made up of 13 amino acids. From germline, CDR1 is SGHVS and CDR2 FNYEAQ. The DNA for the CDR3 is TGTGCCAGCAGCACGGGGGGCGGATACGAGCAGTACTTC. It codes for CASSTGGGYEQYF.

The sample holds many counts of this clonotype. The V and J genes are TRBV6-5 and TRBJ1-1; D might be TRBD1 (6 bases). The CDR3 is made up of 13 amino acids. Germline loops: CDR1 MNHEY, CDR2 SVGAGI. V lost 6 bases to trimming and J lost 7 bases, with 15 bases between them. CDR3 residues: CASSAGVRFEAFF. The CDR3 DNA reads as TGTGCCAGCAGCGCAGGGGTGAGATTTGAAGCTTTCTTT.

This clonotype was detected ten times or more. V usage is TRBV5-1 and J usage is TRBJ1-4; 7 bases are shared with TRBD1. Per germline, CDR1 SGHRS and CDR2 YFSETQ. The V gene end was trimmed by 1 base and the J gene end by 5 bases; junction bases not matched to a gene: 5. This CDR3 is 15 amino acids long. The DNA of the CDR3 is TGCGCCAGCAGCTTGTCGGACAGGCAGAATGAAAAACTGTTTTTT. Its translation is CASSLSDRQNEKLFF.